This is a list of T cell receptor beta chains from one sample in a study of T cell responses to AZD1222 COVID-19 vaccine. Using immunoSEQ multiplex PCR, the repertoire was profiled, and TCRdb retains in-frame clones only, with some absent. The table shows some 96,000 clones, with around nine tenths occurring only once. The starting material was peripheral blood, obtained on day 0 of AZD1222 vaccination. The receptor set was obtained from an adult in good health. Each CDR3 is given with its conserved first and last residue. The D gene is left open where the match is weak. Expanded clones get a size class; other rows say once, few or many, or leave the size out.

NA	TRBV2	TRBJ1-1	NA	CASRATEGNTEAFF	TGTGCCAGCAGAGCTACTGAGGGGAACACTGAAGCTTTCTTT
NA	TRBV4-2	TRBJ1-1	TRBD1	CASSEDRRNTEAFF	TGTGCCAGCAGCGAGGACAGGCGGAACACTGAAGCTTTCTTT
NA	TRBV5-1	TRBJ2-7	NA	CASSRDLENEQYF	TGCGCCAGCAGCCGGGACCTCGAGAACGAGCAGTACTTC
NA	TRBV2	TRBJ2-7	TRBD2	CASREGLAGVEQYF	TGTGCCAGCCGAGAGGGGCTAGCGGGAGTCGAGCAGTACTTC
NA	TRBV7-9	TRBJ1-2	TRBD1	CASSLSVTGRYGYTF	TGTGCCAGCAGCTTAAGCGTGACAGGGCGCTATGGCTACACCTTC
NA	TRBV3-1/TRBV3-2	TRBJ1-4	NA	CASSQLTGRGNEKLFF	TGTGCCAGCAGCCAGCTCACAGGGAGGGGAAATGAAAAACTGTTTTTT
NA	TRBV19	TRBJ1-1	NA	CASSIEGIRGSEAFF	TGTGCCAGTAGTATAGAGGGGATTAGAGGGAGTGAAGCTTTCTTT
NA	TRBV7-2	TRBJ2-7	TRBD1	CASRAPGQGDHEQYF	TGTGCCAGCAGAGCGCCGGGACAGGGAGATCACGAGCAGTACTTC
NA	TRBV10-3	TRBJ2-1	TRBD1	CAIIGDRVNNEQFF	TGTGCCATCATAGGGGACAGGGTAAACAATGAGCAGTTCTTC
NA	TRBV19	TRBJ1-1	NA	CASSPDGQPNTEAFF	TGTGCCAGTAGCCCCGACGGACAGCCTAACACTGAAGCTTTCTTT
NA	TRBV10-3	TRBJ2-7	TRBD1	CAISESPGQGPYEQYF	TGTGCCATCAGTGAATCACCGGGACAGGGGCCCTACGAGCAGTACTTC
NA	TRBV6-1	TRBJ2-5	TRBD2	CASSEERETLVQTQYF	TGTGCCAGCAGTGAAGAGCGGGAGACGTTAGTGCAGACCCAGTACTTC
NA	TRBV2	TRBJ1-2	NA	CASSEVKAAAMGYTF	TGTGCCAGCAGTGAAGTAAAGGCCGCCGCGATGGGCTACACCTTC
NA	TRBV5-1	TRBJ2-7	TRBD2	CASSLEAGVYEQYF	TGCGCCAGCAGCTTGGAGGCGGGGGTCTACGAGCAGTACTTC
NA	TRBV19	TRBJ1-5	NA	CASSTITDQPQHF	TGTGCCAGTAGTACCATCACTGATCAGCCCCAGCATTTT
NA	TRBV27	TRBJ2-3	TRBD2	CASSFRRGGRFLTDTQYF	TGTGCCAGCAGTTTCCGAAGGGGCGGGAGGTTTTTGACAGATACGCAGTATTTT
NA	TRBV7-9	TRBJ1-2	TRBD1	CASIRDSPNYGYTF	TGTGCCAGCATACGGGACAGCCCAAACTATGGCTACACCTTC
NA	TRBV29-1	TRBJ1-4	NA	CSAEEYRNEKLFF	TGCAGCGCCGAAGAGTATCGGAATGAAAAACTGTTTTTT
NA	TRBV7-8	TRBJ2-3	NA	CASSLTIDTQYF	TGTGCCAGCAGCTTGACTATAGATACGCAGTATTTT
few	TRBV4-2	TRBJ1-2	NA	CASSQGRYGYTF	TGTGCCAGCAGCCAAGGACGCTATGGCTACACCTTC
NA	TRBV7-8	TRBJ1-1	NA	CASSFAEGGRATEAFF	TGTGCCAGCAGCTTCGCTGAGGGCGGGAGGGCCACTGAAGCTTTCTTT
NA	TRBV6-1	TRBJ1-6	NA	CASSVDAGSYNSPLHF	TGTGCCAGCAGTGTTGACGCGGGCTCCTATAATTCACCCCTCCACTTT
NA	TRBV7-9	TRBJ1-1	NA	CASSLNLLAGTAFF	TGTGCCAGCAGCTTAAATCTCTTGGCGGGTACAGCTTTCTTT
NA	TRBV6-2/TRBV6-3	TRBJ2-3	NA	CASSYDVGGTDTQYF	TGTGCCAGCAGTTACGATGTAGGGGGGACAGATACGCAGTATTTT
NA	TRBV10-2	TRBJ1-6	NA	CASSEWGNNSPLHF	TGCGCCAGCAGTGAGTGGGGAAATAATTCACCCCTCCACTTT
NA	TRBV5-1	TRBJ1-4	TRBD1	CASSFQGGTNEKLFF	TGCGCCAGCAGTTTTCAAGGGGGCACTAATGAAAAACTGTTTTTT
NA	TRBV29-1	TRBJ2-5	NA	CSANRDTSRETQYF	TGCAGCGCTAACCGGGACACCTCGAGGGAGACCCAGTACTTC
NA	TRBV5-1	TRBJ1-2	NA	CASSLARESYGYTF	TGCGCCAGCAGCTTGGCAAGGGAGAGCTATGGCTACACCTTC
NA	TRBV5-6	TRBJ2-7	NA	CASSFRPEGEQYF	TGTGCCAGCAGCTTCCGGCCAGAGGGCGAGCAGTACTTC
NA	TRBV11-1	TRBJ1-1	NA	CASSGQPNTEAFF	TGTGCCAGCAGCGGACAGCCGAACACTGAAGCTTTCTTT
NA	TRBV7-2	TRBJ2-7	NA	CASSYTWGAQHEQYF	TGTGCCAGCAGCTACACTTGGGGGGCGCAACACGAGCAGTACTTC
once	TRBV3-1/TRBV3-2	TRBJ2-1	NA	CASSQVKGTGGRLYNEQFF	TGTGCCAGCAGCCAAGTCAAGGGGACGGGTGGGCGGCTCTACAATGAGCAGTTCTTC
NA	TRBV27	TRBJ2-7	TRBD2	CASSGGAYEQYF	TGTGCCAGCAGCGGGGGGGCCTACGAGCAGTACTTC
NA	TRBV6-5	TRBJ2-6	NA	CASSPRRAGANVLTF	TGTGCCAGCAGTCCGCGGAGAGCTGGGGCCAACGTCCTGACTTTC
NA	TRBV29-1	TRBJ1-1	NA	CSVEVVVSNGAFF	TGCAGCGTTGAAGTTGTCGTTTCCAACGGGGCTTTCTTT
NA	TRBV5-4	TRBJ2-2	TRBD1	CASSFLQGDTGELFF	TGTGCCAGCAGCTTCCTACAGGGGGACACCGGGGAGCTGTTTTTT
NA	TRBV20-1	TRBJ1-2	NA	CSARGKYGYTF	TGCAGTGCTAGAGGGAAATACGGCTACACCTTC
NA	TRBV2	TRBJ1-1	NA	CASSPVGGNTEAFF	TGTGCCAGCAGCCCGGTGGGGGGTAACACTGAAGCTTTCTTT
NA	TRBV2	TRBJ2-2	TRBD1	CASSLGQGRTGELFF	TGTGCCAGCAGCCTAGGACAGGGTAGGACCGGGGAGCTGTTTTTT
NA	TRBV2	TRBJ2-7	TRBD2	CASSDGTSALWGEQYF	TGTGCCAGCAGTGACGGGACTAGCGCCTTATGGGGGGAGCAGTACTTC
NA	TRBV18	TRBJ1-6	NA	CASSPGARGKSPLHF	TGTGCCAGCTCACCAGGGGCAAGAGGGAAATCACCCCTCCACTTT
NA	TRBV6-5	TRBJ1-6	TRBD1	CASSYHRDRENSPLHF	TGTGCCAGCAGTTACCACCGGGACAGAGAAAATTCACCCCTCCACTTT
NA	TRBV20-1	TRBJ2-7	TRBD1	CSASRGQGISYEQYF	TGCAGTGCTAGTAGGGGACAGGGGATCTCCTACGAGCAGTACTTC
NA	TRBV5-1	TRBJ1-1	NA	CASSLFVENTEAFF	TGCGCCAGCAGCTTGTTTGTGGAGAACACTGAAGCTTTCTTT
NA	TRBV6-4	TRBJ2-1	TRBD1	CALLSRDRSDEQFF	TGTGCCCTCCTTTCCCGGGACAGGTCCGATGAGCAGTTCTTC
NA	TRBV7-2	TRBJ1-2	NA	CASSLRPQGGRYTF	TGTGCCAGCAGCTTAAGGCCACAGGGCGGGCGCTACACCTTC
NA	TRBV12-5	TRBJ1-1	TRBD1	CASGPGTGMNTEAFF	TGTGCTAGTGGCCCGGGGACAGGAATGAACACTGAAGCTTTCTTT
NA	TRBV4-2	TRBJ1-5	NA	CASSQVEVEGNQPQHF	TGTGCCAGCAGCCAAGTGGAAGTGGAGGGCAATCAGCCCCAGCATTTT
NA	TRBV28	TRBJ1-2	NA	CASSWSGGNYGYTF	TGTGCCAGCAGTTGGTCTGGAGGGAACTATGGCTACACCTTC
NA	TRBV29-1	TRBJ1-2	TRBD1	CSVGTGGYGYTF	TGCAGCGTTGGGACAGGGGGCTATGGCTACACCTTC
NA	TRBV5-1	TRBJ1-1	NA	CASRDRENTEAFF	TGCGCCAGCAGGGACAGAGAGAACACTGAAGCTTTCTTT
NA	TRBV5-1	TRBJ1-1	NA	CASSLVSGWGDTEAFF	TGCGCCAGCAGCTTGGTATCAGGTTGGGGGGACACTGAAGCTTTCTTT
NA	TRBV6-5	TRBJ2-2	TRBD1	CASSPGGTTSGELFF	TGTGCCAGCAGTCCAGGGGGCACGACTTCCGGGGAGCTGTTTTTT
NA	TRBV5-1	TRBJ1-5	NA	CASSLGAAGPQHF	TGCGCCAGCAGCTTGGGGGCCGCCGGGCCCCAGCATTTT
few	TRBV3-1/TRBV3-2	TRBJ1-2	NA	CASSQGEGNYGYTF	TGTGCCAGCAGCCAAGGGGAGGGGAACTATGGCTACACCTTC
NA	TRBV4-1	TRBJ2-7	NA	CASSQAVRGTPSYEQYF	TGCGCCAGCAGCCAAGCTGTTAGAGGGACTCCCTCCTACGAGCAGTACTTC
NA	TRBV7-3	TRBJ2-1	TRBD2	CASSPMASGMGNEQFF	TGTGCCAGCAGCCCGATGGCTAGCGGGATGGGCAATGAGCAGTTCTTC
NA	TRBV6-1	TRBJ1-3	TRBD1	CASSEVTGTGASNTIYF	TGTGCCAGCAGTGAAGTGACCGGGACAGGGGCATCAAACACCATATATTTT
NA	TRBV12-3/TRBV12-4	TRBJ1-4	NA	CASSPDSEKLFF	TGTGCCAGCAGTCCAGACAGTGAAAAACTGTTTTTT